The T cell receptor (beta chain) described here comes from a study of blood T cell repertoires in COVID-19. The sample holds one count of this clone. TCRdb's table, derived via immunoSEQ multiplex PCR, lists solely in-frame clones and lacks some. The data show 60,000 to 80,000 clones, with 70% to 90% seen just once and 6.4% held by the top ten. The sequence was obtained from a woman in her 70s with acute or convalescent COVID-19. The sequenced sample was peripheral blood.

The CDR3 is CASSSPGQRYGYTF. CDR3 nucleotides: TGTGCCAGCAGTTCGCCGGGACAGCGGTATGGCTACACCTTC. J is TRBJ1-2 and V is TRBV28; 7 bases agree with TRBD1. The CDR3 runs to 14 residues. Trimming removed 4 bases from V and 5 bases from J; junction bases left unmatched: 7. Germline V gene sequence: CDR1 MDHEN, CDR2 SYDVKM.